This record looks at one TCR beta chain sequence and its context. The data were taken from a study of OX40 agonist ivuxolimab in advanced cancers. Study in general: Intravenous ivuxolimab at 0.01 to 10 mg/kg was given to patients every 2 weeks. Patients in dose escalation had liver, melanoma, kidney or head and neck cancers. Eligibility rules accepted prior anti-PD-1, anti-PD-L1 or anti-CTLA-4 therapy, and 30% to 40% had some.

V shed 5 bases and J 4 bases; nucleotides not matched to a gene: 4. The CDR3 runs to 15 residues. CDR1 SGHTA and CDR2 FQGTGA come from the germline V gene. TCRdb keeps only in-frame clones here, not all; method: immunoSEQ multiplex PCR. The sample carries tens of thousands of clones, 88% recorded once. The sequence came from an adult with an advanced solid tumor such as melanoma, head and neck, liver or kidney cancer. The sequenced sample was CD4+ or CD8+ T cells sorted from blood, obtained in a trial of the OX40 agonist ivuxolimab. The chain recombines TRBV7-3 with TRBJ2-1, with TRBD2 identical over 11 bases. In DNA, the CDR3 is TGTGCCAGCAGCCAACGACTAGCGGGATACAATGAGCAGTTCTTC. Translated: CASSQRLAGYNEQFF.